These 25 T cell receptor beta chains originate from one sample sequenced in a study of blood T cell repertoires in COVID-19. Here immunoSEQ multiplex PCR was the method, and the copy in TCRdb shows in-frame clones only, minus some. The data show 70,000 or so clones, 90% seen once. The sequenced sample consisted of peripheral blood. The receptors were gathered from a young woman with acute or convalescent COVID-19.

V and J are TRBV18 and TRBJ2-3; 11 bases map to TRBD2. The germline V gene has CDR1 KGHSH and CDR2 LQKENI. CDR3 length equals 16 residues. V shed 5 bases, J shed 0 bases, and the junction held 4 bases outside the gene matches. The CDR3 is CASSSSGGQSTDTQYF. The CDR3 bases are TGTGCCAGCTCATCTAGCGGGGGGCAGAGCACAGATACGCAGTATTTT.

The J gene is TRBJ2-3, the V gene TRBV25-1, with 8 bases that match TRBD2. CDR3 length: 15 amino acids. V shed 2 bases and J 6 bases; nucleotides not matched to a gene: 7. Per germline, CDR1 MGHDK and CDR2 SYGVNS. In DNA form, the CDR3 reads TGTGCCAGCAGTGAACCGGGGGGGCTCAGGGATACGCAGTATTTT. Translating it yields CASSEPGGLRDTQYF.

This sequence joins TRBV30 and TRBJ1-2; 8 nucleotides align to TRBD1. Germline V gene data show CDR1 as GTSNPN and CDR2 as SVGIG (reference sequence). The CDR3 loop spans 15 amino acids. Trimming at V came to 0 bases and at J to 0 bases, leaving 3 bases not matched to a gene. CDR3 in DNA: TGTGCCTGGAGTGTGTCGACAGGGGCTAACTATGGCTACACCTTC. It is translated as CAWSVSTGANYGYTF.

V and J are TRBV15 and TRBJ1-2; tentatively, D is TRBD1 (5 bases). Germline V gene lookup returns CDR1 LNHNV and CDR2 YYDKDF (reference sequence). The CDR3 length is 14 residues. V shed 0 bases and J shed 2 bases, with 7 bases lying between them. CDR3 protein: CATSREPGNYGYTF. The CDR3 nucleotides are TGTGCCACCAGCAGAGAACCAGGGAACTATGGCTACACCTTC.

The chain employs TRBV7-9 and TRBJ1-2; 11 bases fit TRBD1. The CDR3 covers 15 residues. Germline lookup yields CDR1 SEHNR and CDR2 FQNEAQ (reference sequence). V gave up 6 bases and J gave up 3 bases; unmatched junction bases: 6. The CDR3 spells CASRGQGAPYYGYTF. The CDR3 nucleotides are TGTGCCAGCAGAGGACAGGGGGCTCCTTACTATGGCTACACCTTC.

The rearrangement uses TRBV3-1 (or the pseudogene TRBV3-2) and TRBJ2-3, with 9 nucleotides matching TRBD1. The CDR3 loop spans 16 amino acids. Germline V CDR1 and CDR2: LGHDT, YNNKEL (reference sequence). V dropped 4 bases and J dropped 5; count of bases not matched to a gene: 10. Here the CDR3 DNA reads TGTGCCAGCAGCCGAAATGGACAGGGGCGAAGAGATACGCAGTATTTT. Protein sequence: CASSRNGQGRRDTQYF.

The gene calls are TRBV6-5 and TRBJ2-7; 12 bases are a match to TRBD2. This CDR3 comprises 15 residues. Germline V gene sequence: CDR1 MNHEY, CDR2 SVGAGI. The trim removed 6 bases at V and 1 base at J, leaving 4 bases unmatched. In nucleotides, the CDR3 is TGTGCCAGCAGATCGACTAGCGGGGGTTCCTACGAGCAGTACTTC. This translates into CASRSTSGGSYEQYF.

The chain links TRBV5-5 to TRBJ2-7; 7 bases agree with TRBD2. Germline V CDR1 and CDR2: SGHKS, YYEKEE (reference sequence). V shed 1 base and J 0 bases; nucleotides not matched to a gene: 7. The CDR3 runs 16 residues. The CDR3 region is CASSLYAGGSSYEQYF. The CDR3 coding sequence is TGTGCCAGCAGCTTGTACGCTGGCGGGAGCTCCTACGAGCAGTACTTC.

The chain links TRBV7-2 to TRBJ2-3, with D possibly being TRBD1 (6 bases). The CDR3 is 13 amino acids. CDR1 and CDR2 (germline): SGHTA, FQGNSA. V was pared by 4 bases and J by 9 bases, with 14 bases between. The CDR3 region has the DNA TGTGCCAGCAGCTCCACAGGGATATCGACGCAGTATTTT. Its protein product is CASSSTGISTQYF.

This chain links TRBV18 with TRBJ2-1; a possible D gene is TRBD1 (6 bases). V was cut by 2 bases and J by 4 bases, with 12 bases left in between. CDR3 length: 15 amino acids. CDR1 and CDR2 from the germline V gene are KGHSH and LQKENI. The CDR3 DNA reads TGTGCCAGCTCACCAGCGACAGGTTTTTACAATGAGCAGTTCTTC. This translates into CASSPATGFYNEQFF.

The rearrangement joins TRBV7-9 to TRBJ2-7, with TRBD1 matching 7 bases. Germline V gene sequence: CDR1 SEHNR, CDR2 FQNEAQ (reference sequence). CDR3 length equals 12 residues. The trim removed 7 bases at V and 5 bases at J, leaving 5 bases unmatched. The CDR3 bases are TGTGCCAGCAAACAGGGGAACGACGAGCAGTACTTC. This sequence encodes CASKQGNDEQYF.

The J gene is TRBJ2-7, the V gene TRBV5-6; no clear D. CDR3 size: 12 residues. Trimming shortened V by 3 bases and J by 8 bases, and 12 bases separated the two germline ends. Germline CDR1 and CDR2: SGHDT and YYEEEE. For the CDR3, the DNA is TGTGCCAGCAGCTCAGGTAACCTTAAGCAGTACTTC. Translating it yields CASSSGNLKQYF.

This rearrangement joins TRBV30 to TRBJ1-2; 7 bases match TRBD1. Germline CDR1 GTSNPN, CDR2 SVGIG (reference sequence). After removal of 2 bases from V and 9 bases from J, the junction contained 9 bases not matched to a gene. CDR3 length equals 13 residues. CDR3 coding DNA: TGTGCCTGGAGTCAACAGGGGATCGAGAGCTACACCTTC. Translation gives CAWSQQGIESYTF.

V and J are TRBV2 and TRBJ1-1; 8 nucleotides line up with TRBD1. V dropped 7 bases and J dropped 8; count of bases not matched to a gene: 9. This CDR3 contains 13 residues. From germline, CDR1 is SNHLY and CDR2 FYNNEI. CDR3 sequence (DNA): TGTGCCAGCAAGGGACAGGCCTCCACCGAAGCTTTCTTT. Translating gives CASKGQASTEAFF.

The chain is built from TRBV6-5 and TRBJ2-3; D ambiguous. V lost 7 bases to trimming and J lost 3 bases, with 14 bases between them. The CDR3 is 14 amino acids. Germline V gene data show CDR1 as MNHEY and CDR2 as SVGAGI. The CDR3 loop is CASTFQLSTDTQYF. Written as DNA, the CDR3 is TGTGCCAGCACCTTCCAGTTGTCGACAGATACGCAGTATTTT.

V gene TRBV27 combines with J gene TRBJ2-7, with TRBD2 as a possible D gene (6 bases). The CDR3 has 16 residues. The germline CDR1 and CDR2 sequences are MNHEY and SMNVEV (reference sequence). V lost 2 bases, J lost 0 bases, and 14 bases lay in between. The CDR3 coding sequence is TGTGCCAGCAGTTTAGGAGGGGACCCGAGCTCCTACGAGCAGTACTTC. Its protein product is CASSLGGDPSSYEQYF.

The chain has TRBV19 and TRBJ2-7; 10 bases are a match to TRBD1. The length of the CDR3 is 15 residues. Germline V lookup: CDR1 LNHDA, CDR2 SQIVND (reference sequence). V was clipped by 6 bases and J by 1 base; unmatched bases: 6. The CDR3 region is CASRPRDRGSYEQYF. In DNA form, the CDR3 reads TGTGCCAGTAGACCCCGGGACAGGGGTTCCTACGAGCAGTACTTC.

The rearrangement joins TRBV27 to TRBJ1-1; TRBD1 matches 12 bases. CDR3 length equals 17 residues. From germline, CDR1 is MNHEY and CDR2 SMNVEV (reference sequence). V trimming: 5 bases; J trimming: 4 bases; junction bases outside the gene matches: 11. CDR3 in DNA: TGTGCCAGCAGTCCAACTGGGACAGGGGGCGCTACCACTGAAGCTTTCTTT. Protein product: CASSPTGTGGATTEAFF.

The chain has TRBV5-1 and TRBJ1-2; TRBD1 matches at 8 bases. J lost 0 bases, V lost 4 bases, and 2 bases had no gene match. The CDR3 contains 14 residues. Germline lookup yields CDR1 SGHRS and CDR2 YFSETQ. The CDR3 DNA sequence: TGCGCCAGCAGCCAGACAGGGGCTAACTATGGCTACACCTTC. Its protein is CASSQTGANYGYTF.

This chain joins TRBV19 and TRBJ2-3; a possible D gene is TRBD2 (6 bases). There are 17 residues in the CDR3. V was trimmed by 8 bases and J by 2 bases, leaving 23 bases between them. Germline V gene sequence: CDR1 LNHDA, CDR2 SQIVND (reference sequence). The DNA for the CDR3 is TGTGCCAGTGGAAAGGAGGGATTCTACCCCACCACAGATACGCAGTATTTT. Residues: CASGKEGFYPTTDTQYF.

V is TRBV5-4 and J is TRBJ2-1; 12 positions agree with TRBD2. The germline V gene encodes CDR1 SGHNT and CDR2 YYREEE (reference sequence). CDR3 size: 18 residues. With V trimmed by 4 bases and J by 3 bases, 11 bases remained unmatched. The DNA of the CDR3 is TGTGCCAGCAGCCGGACCGGGACTAGCGGGCGAAACTACAATGAGCAGTTCTTC. It is translated as CASSRTGTSGRNYNEQFF.

The gene calls are TRBV2 and TRBJ2-5; TRBD2 matches 14 bases. The length of the CDR3 is 16 residues. V lost 4 bases, J lost 4 bases, and 5 bases stayed unmatched. The germline gives CDR1 SNHLY, CDR2 FYNNEI. CDR3 bases: TGTGCCAGCAGTGCGACTAGCGGGAGGGCCTTAGAGACCCAGTACTTC. Translating it yields CASSATSGRALETQYF.

V and J are TRBV19 and TRBJ1-5; 8 bases match TRBD1. V gave up 6 bases and J gave up 5 bases; unmatched junction bases: 3. Per the germline V gene, CDR1 is LNHDA and CDR2 is SQIVND (reference sequence). CDR3 size: 13 residues. CDR3 sequence (DNA): TGTGCCAGTAGCCAGGACAGGGATCAGCCCCAGCATTTT. It encodes CASSQDRDQPQHF.

The genes are TRBV25-1 and TRBJ2-2; TRBD2 matches 8 bases. CDR3 length: 15 residues. V gave up 3 bases and J gave up 5 bases; unmatched junction bases: 5. Germline assignment: CDR1 MGHDK and CDR2 SYGVNS. CDR3 sequence reads: CASSDSGSSTGELFF. The CDR3 region has the DNA TGTGCCAGCAGTGACAGCGGGAGTTCTACCGGGGAGCTGTTTTTT.

The V call is TRBV20-1, the J call TRBJ2-7, with 7 bases matching TRBD2. V trimming: 3 bases; J trimming: 3 bases; junction bases outside the gene matches: 11. The CDR3 has 15 amino acids. Germline CDR1 DFQATT, CDR2 SNEGSKA (reference sequence). For the CDR3, the DNA is TGCAGTGCTAGTGGAGTAGGGAGGGCGGGCTACGAGCAGTACTTC. Residues: CSASGVGRAGYEQYF.